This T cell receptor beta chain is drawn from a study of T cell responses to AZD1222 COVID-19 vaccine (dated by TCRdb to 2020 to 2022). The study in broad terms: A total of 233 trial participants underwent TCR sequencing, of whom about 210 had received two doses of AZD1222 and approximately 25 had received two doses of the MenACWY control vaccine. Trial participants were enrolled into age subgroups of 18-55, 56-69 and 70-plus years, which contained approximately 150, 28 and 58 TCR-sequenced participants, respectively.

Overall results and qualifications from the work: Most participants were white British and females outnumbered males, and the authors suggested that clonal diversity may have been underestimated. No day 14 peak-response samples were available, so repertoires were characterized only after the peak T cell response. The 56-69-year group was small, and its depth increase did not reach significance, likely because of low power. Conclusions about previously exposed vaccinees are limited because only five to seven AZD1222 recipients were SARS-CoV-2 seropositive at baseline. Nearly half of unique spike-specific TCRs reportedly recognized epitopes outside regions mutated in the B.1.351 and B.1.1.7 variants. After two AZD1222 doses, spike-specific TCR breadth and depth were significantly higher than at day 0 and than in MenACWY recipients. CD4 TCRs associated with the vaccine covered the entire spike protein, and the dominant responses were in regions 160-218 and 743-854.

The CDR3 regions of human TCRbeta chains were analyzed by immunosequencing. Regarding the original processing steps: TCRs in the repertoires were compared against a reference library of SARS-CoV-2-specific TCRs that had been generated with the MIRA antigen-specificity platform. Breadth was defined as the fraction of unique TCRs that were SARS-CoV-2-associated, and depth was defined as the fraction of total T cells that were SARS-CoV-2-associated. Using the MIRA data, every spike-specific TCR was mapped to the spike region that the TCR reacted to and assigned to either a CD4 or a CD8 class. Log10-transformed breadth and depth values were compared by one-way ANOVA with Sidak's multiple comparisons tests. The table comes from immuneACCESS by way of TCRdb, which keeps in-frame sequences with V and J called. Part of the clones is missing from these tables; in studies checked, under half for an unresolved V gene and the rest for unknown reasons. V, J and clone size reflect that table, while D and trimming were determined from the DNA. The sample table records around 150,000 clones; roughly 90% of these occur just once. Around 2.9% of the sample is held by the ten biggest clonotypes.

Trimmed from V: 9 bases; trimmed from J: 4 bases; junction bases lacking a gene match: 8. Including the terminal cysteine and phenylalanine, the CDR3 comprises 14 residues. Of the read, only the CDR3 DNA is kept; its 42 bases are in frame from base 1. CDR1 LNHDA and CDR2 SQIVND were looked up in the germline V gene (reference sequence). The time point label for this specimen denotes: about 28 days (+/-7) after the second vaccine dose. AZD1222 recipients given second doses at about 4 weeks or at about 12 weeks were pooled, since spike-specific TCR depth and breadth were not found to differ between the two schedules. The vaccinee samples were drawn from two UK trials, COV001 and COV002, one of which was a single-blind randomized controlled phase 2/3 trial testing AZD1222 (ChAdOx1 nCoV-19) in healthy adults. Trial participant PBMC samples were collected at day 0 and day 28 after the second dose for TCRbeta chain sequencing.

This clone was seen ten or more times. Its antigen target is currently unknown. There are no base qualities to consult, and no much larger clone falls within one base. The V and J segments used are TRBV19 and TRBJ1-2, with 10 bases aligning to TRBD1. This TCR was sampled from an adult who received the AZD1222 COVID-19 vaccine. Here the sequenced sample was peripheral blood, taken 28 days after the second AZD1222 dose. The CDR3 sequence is CASADRGRVYGYTF. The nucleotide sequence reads TGTGCCAGCGCCGACAGGGGGCGAGTCTATGGCTACACCTTC.